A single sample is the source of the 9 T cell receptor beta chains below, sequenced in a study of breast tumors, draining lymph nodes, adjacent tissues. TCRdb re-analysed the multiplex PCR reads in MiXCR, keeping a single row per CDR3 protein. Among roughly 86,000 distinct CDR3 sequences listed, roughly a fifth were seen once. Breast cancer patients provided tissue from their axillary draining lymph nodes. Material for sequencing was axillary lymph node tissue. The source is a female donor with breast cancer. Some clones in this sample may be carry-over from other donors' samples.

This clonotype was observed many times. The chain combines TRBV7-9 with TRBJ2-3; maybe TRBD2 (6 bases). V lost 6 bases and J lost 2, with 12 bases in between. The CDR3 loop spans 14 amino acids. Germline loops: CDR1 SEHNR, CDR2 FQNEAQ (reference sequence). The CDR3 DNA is TGTGCCAGCAGAGGGACTTATGACACAGATACGCAGTATTTT. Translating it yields CASRGTYDTDTQYF.

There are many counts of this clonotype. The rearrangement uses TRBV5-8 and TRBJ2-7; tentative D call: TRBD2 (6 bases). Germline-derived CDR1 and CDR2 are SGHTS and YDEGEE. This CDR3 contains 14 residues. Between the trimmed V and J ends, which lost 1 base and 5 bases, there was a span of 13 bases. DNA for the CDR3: TGTGCCAGCAGCTTGTTCCGGGAGTCTGACGAGCAGTACTTC. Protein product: CASSLFRESDEQYF.

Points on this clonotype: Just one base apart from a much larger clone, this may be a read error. CDR3 DNA sequence: TGTGCCAGCAGTGAAGAGTTTGGGGACAGGAGCTCCCACGAGCAGTACTTC. Protein sequence: CASSEEFGDRSSHEQYF. V gene TRBV2 combines with J gene TRBJ2-7, with 8 nucleotides matching TRBD1. The CDR3 runs to 17 residues. CDR1 is SNHLY, CDR2 FYNNEI, per germline.

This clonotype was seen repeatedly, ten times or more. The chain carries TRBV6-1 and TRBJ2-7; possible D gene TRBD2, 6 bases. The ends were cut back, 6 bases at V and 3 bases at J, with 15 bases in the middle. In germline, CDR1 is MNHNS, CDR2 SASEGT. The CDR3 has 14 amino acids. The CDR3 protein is CASRVSGINYEQYF. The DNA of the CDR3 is TGTGCCAGCAGAGTTAGCGGAATAAACTACGAGCAGTACTTC.

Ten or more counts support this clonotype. The DNA for the CDR3 is TGCAGTGCCGTGGACCTAATTACAGGGGAGTGGGCCTTCGATCAGCCCCAGCATTTT. Its translation: CSAVDLITGEWAFDQPQHF. The genes are TRBV20-1 and TRBJ1-5, with 7 bases aligning to TRBD1. The CDR3 has 19 residues. Germline-derived CDR1 and CDR2 are DFQATT and SNEGSKA (reference sequence). V shed 6 bases, J shed 5 bases, and the junction held 25 bases outside the gene matches.

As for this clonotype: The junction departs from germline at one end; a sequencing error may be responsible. CDR3 nucleotides: TGTGCCAGCGGTGAAAGAAGGGCGTACACCGGGGAGCTGTTTTTT. Its protein product is CASGERRAYTGELFF. The chain recombines TRBV6-1 with TRBJ2-2, with D unresolved. This CDR3 is 15 amino acids long. From germline, CDR1 is MNHNS and CDR2 SASEGT.

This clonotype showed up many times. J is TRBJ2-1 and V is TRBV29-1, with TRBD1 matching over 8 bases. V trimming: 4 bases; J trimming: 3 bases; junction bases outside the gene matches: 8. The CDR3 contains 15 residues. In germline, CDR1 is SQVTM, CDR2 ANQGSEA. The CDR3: CSVGKMDRDYNEQFF. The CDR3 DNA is TGCAGCGTTGGGAAAATGGACAGGGACTACAATGAGCAGTTCTTC.

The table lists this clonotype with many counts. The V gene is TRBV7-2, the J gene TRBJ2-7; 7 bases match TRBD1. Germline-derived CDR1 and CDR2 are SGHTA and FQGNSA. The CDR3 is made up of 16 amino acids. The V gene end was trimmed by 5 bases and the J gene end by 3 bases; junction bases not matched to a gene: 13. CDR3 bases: TGTGCCAGCAGCCCAAGGGTAGGGGGACAGTACTACGAGCAGTACTTC. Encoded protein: CASSPRVGGQYYEQYF.

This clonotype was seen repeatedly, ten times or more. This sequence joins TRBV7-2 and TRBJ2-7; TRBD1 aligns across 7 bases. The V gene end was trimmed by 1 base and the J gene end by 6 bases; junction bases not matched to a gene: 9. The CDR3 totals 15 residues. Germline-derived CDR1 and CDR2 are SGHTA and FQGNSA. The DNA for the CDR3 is TGTGCCAGCAGCTTAGTAGCCGGTGGGACAGCCGAGCAGTACTTC. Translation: CASSLVAGGTAEQYF.